The rows below give T cell receptor beta chains drawn from one sample of a study of identical twins. Each CDR3 protein gets one entry after TCRdb re-called the 5' RACE reads with MiXCR. The sample carries 550,000 to 700,000 distinct CDR3 sequences, around 21% recorded once. These records were also assigned to another study, of T cells expressing NK-cell markers.

The source material was PBMCs. The receptors derive from a woman between 18 and 29 years old in good health. Each CDR3 is given with its conserved first and last residue. The D gene is left open where the match is weak. Only part of the rows carry a size: once, few, many, or a class if the clone is expanded.

cdr3_length d_call j_call clone_size v_call cdr3_aa cdr3_nt
14 - TRBJ2-7 - TRBV3-1 CASSQIGESYEQYF TGTGCCAGCAGCCAAATTGGAGAATCCTACGAGCAGTACTTC
15 - TRBJ1-1 many TRBV29-1 CSVSGRSSWDTEAFF TGCAGCGTTTCCGGCCGATCCTCGTGGGACACTGAAGCTTTCTTT
14 TRBD2 TRBJ2-1 many TRBV20-1 CSARGLAGDNEQFF TGCAGTGCTAGGGGTCTAGCGGGGGACAATGAGCAGTTCTTC
16 TRBD1 TRBJ2-7 few TRBV5-1 CASSTAWTGVSYEQYF TGCGCCAGCAGCACCGCTTGGACAGGGGTCTCCTACGAGCAGTACTTC
12 - TRBJ1-2 many TRBV29-1 CSVGDGRDGYTF TGCAGCGTTGGCGACGGACGGGATGGCTACACCTTC
13 TRBD2 TRBJ2-1 few TRBV10-3 CALGGRAGGEQFF TGTGCCTTGGGTGGGAGAGCGGGAGGCGAGCAGTTCTTC
16 TRBD1 TRBJ1-1 - TRBV29-1 CSVLTLSGTGKSEAFF TGCAGCGTTCTCACCCTTTCCGGGACAGGGAAGTCTGAAGCTTTCTTT
12 - TRBJ2-5 few TRBV7-2 CASSTRSETQYF TGTGCCAGCAGCACTAGATCAGAGACCCAGTACTTC
15 TRBD2 TRBJ2-1 - TRBV18 CASSPPSGGRGEQFF TGTGCCAGCTCACCACCTAGCGGGGGCCGGGGTGAGCAGTTCTTC
15 TRBD1 TRBJ1-1 few TRBV5-1 CASRGQTMAMTEAFF TGCGCCAGCAGGGGACAGACAATGGCAATGACTGAAGCTTTCTTT
12 - TRBJ2-7 - TRBV7-9 CASTPTLNEQYF TGTGCCAGCACCCCGACCCTCAACGAGCAGTACTTC
13 - TRBJ2-1 many TRBV4-3 CASSHGTDNEQFF TGCGCCAGCAGCCATGGGACTGACAATGAGCAGTTCTTC
16 TRBD2 TRBJ2-1 - TRBV12-5 CASGLGGAGGFNEQFF TGTGCTAGTGGTTTGGGTGGAGCGGGAGGGTTCAATGAGCAGTTCTTC
14 - TRBJ1-1 - TRBV19 CATRGEGKGTEAFF TGTGCCACCCGGGGGGAGGGGAAGGGCACTGAAGCTTTCTTT
11 - TRBJ2-1 many TRBV20-1 CSGGTYNEQFF TGCAGTGGGGGAACCTACAATGAGCAGTTCTTC
16 TRBD1 TRBJ1-2 few TRBV10-3 CAISGGDRARNYGYTF TGTGCCATCAGTGGGGGGGACAGGGCGAGGAACTATGGCTACACCTTC
14 - TRBJ1-2 - TRBV3-1 CASSPRRGGVGYTF TGTGCCAGCAGCCCGCGTCGGGGGGGCGTCGGCTACACCTTC
14 TRBD2 TRBJ2-2 few TRBV24-1 CATSPSGSTGELFF TGTGCCACCAGCCCTAGCGGGAGCACCGGGGAGCTGTTTTTT
16 - TRBJ2-1 few TRBV5-1 CASRDHRVTGTYEQFF TGCGCCAGCAGGGACCACAGGGTAACGGGGACCTATGAGCAGTTCTTC
14 TRBD1 TRBJ2-7 - TRBV5-1 CASSSRDSYYEQYF TGCGCCAGCAGCTCAAGGGACAGCTACTACGAGCAGTACTTC
13 TRBD1 TRBJ1-2 - TRBV2 CASSQGQIYGYTF TGTGCCAGCAGTCAGGGACAGATCTATGGCTACACCTTC
14 TRBD2 TRBJ2-3 - TRBV7-9 CASGNVGRTDTQYF TGTGCCAGCGGAAATGTCGGGAGGACAGATACGCAGTATTTT
14 TRBD1 TRBJ2-7 few TRBV30 CAWSPWTGGGEQYF TGTGCCTGGAGTCCCTGGACAGGGGGGGGAGAGCAGTACTTC
13 TRBD2 TRBJ2-1 once TRBV20-1 CSAWTSGYNEQFF TGCAGTGCTTGGACTAGCGGCTACAATGAGCAGTTCTTC
15 - TRBJ2-2 few TRBV9 CASSVASSGAGELFF TGTGCCAGCAGCGTAGCATCGAGTGGGGCCGGGGAGCTGTTTTTT
16 - TRBJ1-5 many TRBV7-2 CASSFERLRAGQPQHF TGTGCCAGCAGCTTCGAAAGGTTGAGAGCAGGGCAGCCCCAGCATTTT
15 - TRBJ1-1 few TRBV5-1 CASSLVGRIGTEAFF TGCGCCAGCAGCTTGGTCGGTAGAATCGGCACTGAAGCTTTCTTT
14 TRBD1 TRBJ1-3 - TRBV7-9 CASSLSRGPYTIYF TGTGCCAGCAGCTTATCCAGGGGGCCATACACCATATATTTT
16 TRBD1 TRBJ2-2 - TRBV29-1 CSVEDRKTGGGGELFF TGCAGCGTTGAAGATCGCAAAACAGGGGGCGGCGGGGAGCTGTTTTTT
12 - TRBJ2-7 many TRBV12-3/TRBV12-4 CASRGSRVEQYF TGTGCCAGCAGGGGGTCCAGGGTTGAGCAGTACTTC
14 - TRBJ1-6 few TRBV20-1 CSAIRFEGNSPLHF TGCAGTGCTATCAGGTTCGAGGGTAATTCACCCCTCCACTTT
14 - TRBJ2-1 few TRBV29-1 CSVAIGTQSNEQFF TGCAGCGTTGCGATTGGGACTCAGAGCAATGAGCAGTTCTTC
13 - TRBJ2-7 few TRBV6-2/TRBV6-3 CASSYAGAREQYF TGTGCCAGCAGTTACGCCGGGGCTCGCGAGCAGTACTTC